This TCR beta chain is drawn from a study of neurological immune-mediated disorders. Whole-study results and caveats: HTLV-1-associated myelopathy had the most TCR clonal expansion, while multiple sclerosis had the least, a level that fell below healthy controls. The study found no CDR3 amino acid sequences shared by expanded clones across subjects, suggesting private repertoires in all groups.

The authors made cDNA by 5'RACE with 10-nucleotide random UMIs. One entry per CDR3 protein results from TCRdb running MiXCR on the 5' RACE reads. Here the sample spans fewer than 40,000 distinct CDR3 sequences, approximately 4.4% being singletons. The ends were cut back, 4 bases at V and 4 bases at J, with 13 bases in the middle. The CDR3 runs to 15 residues. Germline V gives CDR1 SEHNR, CDR2 FQNEAQ (reference sequence). This clonotype was recorded many times. The antigen remains unidentified. Unsorted libraries were prepared from 2 million PBMCs held at -80 C. This sequence was found in a young man in good health. Sequenced material: PBMCs. This chain connects TRBV7-9 to TRBJ2-2; D is perhaps TRBD2 (5 bases). CDR3 region: CASSSGVVSTGELFF. The CDR3 nucleotides are TGTGCCAGCAGCTCCGGGGTAGTGAGCACCGGGGAGCTGTTTTTT.